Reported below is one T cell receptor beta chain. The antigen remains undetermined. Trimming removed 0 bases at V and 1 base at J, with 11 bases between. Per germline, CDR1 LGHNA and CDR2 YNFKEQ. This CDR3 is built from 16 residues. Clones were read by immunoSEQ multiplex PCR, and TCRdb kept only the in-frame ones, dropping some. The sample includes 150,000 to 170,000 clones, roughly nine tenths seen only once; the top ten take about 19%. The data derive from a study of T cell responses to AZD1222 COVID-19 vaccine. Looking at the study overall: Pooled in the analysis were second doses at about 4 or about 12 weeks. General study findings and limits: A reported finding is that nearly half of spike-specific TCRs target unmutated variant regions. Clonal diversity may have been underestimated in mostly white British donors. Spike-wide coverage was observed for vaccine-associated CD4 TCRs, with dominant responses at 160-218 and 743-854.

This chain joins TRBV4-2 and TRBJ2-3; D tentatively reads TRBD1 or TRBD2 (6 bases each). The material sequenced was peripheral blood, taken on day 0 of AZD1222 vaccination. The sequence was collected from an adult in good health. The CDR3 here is CASSQEGGLRTDTQYF. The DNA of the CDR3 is TGTGCCAGCAGCCAAGAAGGGGGACTGCGCACAGATACGCAGTATTTT.